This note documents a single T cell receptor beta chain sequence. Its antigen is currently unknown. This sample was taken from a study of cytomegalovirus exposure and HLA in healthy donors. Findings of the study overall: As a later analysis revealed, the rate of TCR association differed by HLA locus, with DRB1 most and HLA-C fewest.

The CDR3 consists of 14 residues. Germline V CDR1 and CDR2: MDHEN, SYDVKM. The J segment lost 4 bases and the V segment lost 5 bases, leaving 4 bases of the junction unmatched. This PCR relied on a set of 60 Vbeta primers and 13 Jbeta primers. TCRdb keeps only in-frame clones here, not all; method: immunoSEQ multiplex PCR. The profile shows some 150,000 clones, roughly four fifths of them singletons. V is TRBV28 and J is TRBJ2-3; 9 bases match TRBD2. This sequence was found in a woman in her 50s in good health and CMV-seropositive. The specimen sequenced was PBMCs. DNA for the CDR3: TGTGCCAGCAGTAGCGGGAGGAATTCAGATACGCAGTATTTT. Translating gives CASSSGRNSDTQYF. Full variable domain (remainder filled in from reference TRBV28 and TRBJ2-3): DVKVTQSSRYLVKRTGEKVFLECVQDMDHENMFWYRQDPGLGLRLIYFSYDVKMKEKGDIPEGYSVSREKKERFSLILESASTNQTSMYLCASSSGRNSDTQYFGPGTRLTVL.